The rows below give T cell receptor beta chains drawn from one sample of a study of blood T cell repertoires in COVID-19. Some clones are missing from TCRdb's copy, which holds only in-frame ones; the method was immunoSEQ multiplex PCR. The repertoire consists of approximately 53,000 clones, with around 92% occurring once and the leading ten covering under 2.5%. Sequencing was performed on peripheral blood. The receptors were sampled from a human donor in a cohort sampled during active COVID-19. CDR3s include the opening cysteine and the closing phenylalanine or tryptophan. A D gene is named only where the DNA matches it firmly. Only part of the rows carry a size: once, few, many, or a class if the clone is expanded.

d_gene: TRBD1; abundance: NA; j_gene: TRBJ1-3; v_gene: TRBV5-1; CDR3nt: TGCGCCAGCAGCCAAAGACAGGGGGTGTCTGGAAACACCATATATTTT; CDR3aa: CASSQRQGVSGNTIYF
d_gene: NA; abundance: NA; j_gene: TRBJ1-6; v_gene: TRBV4-1; CDR3nt: TGCGCCAGCAGCCAGGAGTGGCGGGCTTCACCCCTCCACTTT; CDR3aa: CASSQEWRASPLHF
d_gene: TRBD2; abundance: NA; j_gene: TRBJ2-3; v_gene: TRBV15; CDR3nt: TGTGCCACCAGCCTGGGACTAGCGGGGAAAGGAGATACGCAGTATTTT; CDR3aa: CATSLGLAGKGDTQYF
d_gene: NA; abundance: NA; j_gene: TRBJ2-2; v_gene: TRBV7-2; CDR3nt: TGTGCCAGCAGCTTAGCTCAGGGGACCGGGGAGCTGTTTTTT; CDR3aa: CASSLAQGTGELFF
d_gene: NA; abundance: NA; j_gene: TRBJ2-4; v_gene: TRBV7-6; CDR3nt: TGTGCCAGCAGCTTAAACAGGGATGACATTCAGTACTTC; CDR3aa: CASSLNRDDIQYF
d_gene: NA; abundance: NA; j_gene: TRBJ2-7; v_gene: TRBV18; CDR3nt: TGTGCCAGCTCACCGATAGACACAGGGCTTGCCTACGAGCAGTACTTC; CDR3aa: CASSPIDTGLAYEQYF
d_gene: NA; abundance: NA; j_gene: TRBJ2-2; v_gene: TRBV11-3; CDR3nt: TGTGCCAGCAGCTTTCGCGACGGGGAGCTGTTTTTT; CDR3aa: CASSFRDGELFF
d_gene: NA; abundance: NA; j_gene: TRBJ2-7; v_gene: TRBV15; CDR3nt: TGTGCCACCAGCAGGGGAGAGACGGAGACCTACGAGCAGTACTTC; CDR3aa: CATSRGETETYEQYF
d_gene: NA; abundance: NA; j_gene: TRBJ2-1; v_gene: TRBV7-2; CDR3nt: TGTGCCAGCAGCTCCGAGGTCGCCTCCTACAATGAGCAGTTCTTC; CDR3aa: CASSSEVASYNEQFF
d_gene: TRBD1; abundance: NA; j_gene: TRBJ2-3; v_gene: TRBV2; CDR3nt: TGTGCCAGCAGCAGACAGGGGGGCACAGATACGCAGTATTTT; CDR3aa: CASSRQGGTDTQYF
d_gene: NA; abundance: few; j_gene: TRBJ1-3; v_gene: TRBV15; CDR3nt: TGTGCCACCAGCAGAGACTATAACACCATATATTTT; CDR3aa: CATSRDYNTIYF
d_gene: TRBD2; abundance: NA; j_gene: TRBJ2-3; v_gene: TRBV7-9; CDR3nt: TGTGCCAGCAGCGGACTGACTAGCGGGGGCACAATAGATACGCAGTATTTT; CDR3aa: CASSGLTSGGTIDTQYF
d_gene: NA; abundance: few; j_gene: TRBJ2-7; v_gene: TRBV28; CDR3nt: TGTGCCAGCAGTTGGGCCGGCGCCGAGCAGTACTTC; CDR3aa: CASSWAGAEQYF
d_gene: NA; abundance: NA; j_gene: TRBJ1-4; v_gene: TRBV11-2; CDR3nt: TGTGCCAGCAGCTTAGGCCCGGAGCCAGAAAAACTGTTTTTT; CDR3aa: CASSLGPEPEKLFF
d_gene: NA; abundance: NA; j_gene: TRBJ1-5; v_gene: TRBV6-2/TRBV6-3; CDR3nt: TGTGCCAGCAGTTCCCCCTGGACAGCTCATAGCAATCAGCCCCAGCATTTT; CDR3aa: CASSSPWTAHSNQPQHF
d_gene: TRBD1; abundance: NA; j_gene: TRBJ2-1; v_gene: TRBV5-1; CDR3nt: TGCGCCAGCAGCTTGGGAGGGAGCACAGGGGTTAACCATGAGCAGTTCTTC; CDR3aa: CASSLGGSTGVNHEQFF
d_gene: TRBD2; abundance: NA; j_gene: TRBJ2-3; v_gene: TRBV11-3; CDR3nt: TGTGCCAGCAGCACGGGGGGGAACACAGATACGCAGTATTTT; CDR3aa: CASSTGGNTDTQYF
d_gene: NA; abundance: NA; j_gene: TRBJ1-1; v_gene: TRBV3-1/TRBV3-2; CDR3nt: TGTGCCAGCAGCCACAAAGGCAGACAGGCGTTGAACACTGAAGCTTTCTTT; CDR3aa: CASSHKGRQALNTEAFF
d_gene: NA; abundance: NA; j_gene: TRBJ2-7; v_gene: TRBV7-2; CDR3nt: TGTGCCAGCAGCTTAGCGGGAGTCTCCTACGAGCAGTACTTC; CDR3aa: CASSLAGVSYEQYF
d_gene: TRBD1; abundance: NA; j_gene: TRBJ1-2; v_gene: TRBV7-8; CDR3nt: TGTGCCAGCAGCCCTGGACAGGGTGACTATGGCTACACCTTC; CDR3aa: CASSPGQGDYGYTF
d_gene: NA; abundance: NA; j_gene: TRBJ1-1; v_gene: TRBV4-3; CDR3nt: TGCGCCAGCAGCCAAAACCTCCTCGGAGACGTAGCTTTCTTT; CDR3aa: CASSQNLLGDVAFF
d_gene: TRBD1; abundance: NA; j_gene: TRBJ2-7; v_gene: TRBV5-1; CDR3nt: TGCGCCAGCAGCTCGGGGACAGGGGTATACGAGCAGTACTTC; CDR3aa: CASSSGTGVYEQYF
d_gene: TRBD2; abundance: NA; j_gene: TRBJ2-3; v_gene: TRBV5-1; CDR3nt: TGCGCCAGCAGCGCCGGGACTAGCGGGGGGGATACGCAGTATTTT; CDR3aa: CASSAGTSGGDTQYF
d_gene: NA; abundance: NA; j_gene: TRBJ2-7; v_gene: TRBV6-5; CDR3nt: TGTGCCAGCAGTTGGGGGAGGACGGGAAACTACGAGCAGTACTTC; CDR3aa: CASSWGRTGNYEQYF